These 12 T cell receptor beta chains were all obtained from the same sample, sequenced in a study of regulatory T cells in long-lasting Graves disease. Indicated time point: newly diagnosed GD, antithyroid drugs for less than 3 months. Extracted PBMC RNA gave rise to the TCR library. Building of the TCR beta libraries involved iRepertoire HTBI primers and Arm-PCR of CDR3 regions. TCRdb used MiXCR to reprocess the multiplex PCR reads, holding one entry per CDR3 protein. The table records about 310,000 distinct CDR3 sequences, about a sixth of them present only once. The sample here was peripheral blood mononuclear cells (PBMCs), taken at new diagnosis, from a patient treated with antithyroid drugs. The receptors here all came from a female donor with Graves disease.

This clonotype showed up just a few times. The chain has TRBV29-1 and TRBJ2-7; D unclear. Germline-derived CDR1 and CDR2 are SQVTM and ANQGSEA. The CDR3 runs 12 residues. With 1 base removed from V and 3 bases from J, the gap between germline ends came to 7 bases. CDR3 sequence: CSVEARSYEQYF. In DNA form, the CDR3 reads TGCAGCGTTGAAGCCAGGAGCTACGAGCAGTACTTC.

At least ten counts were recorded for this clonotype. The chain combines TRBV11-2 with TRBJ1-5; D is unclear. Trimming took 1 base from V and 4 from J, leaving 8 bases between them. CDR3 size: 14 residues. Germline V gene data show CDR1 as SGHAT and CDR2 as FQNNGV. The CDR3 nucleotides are TGTGCCAGCAGCTTAGTAGGACTGAATCAGCCCCAGCATTTT. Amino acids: CASSLVGLNQPQHF.

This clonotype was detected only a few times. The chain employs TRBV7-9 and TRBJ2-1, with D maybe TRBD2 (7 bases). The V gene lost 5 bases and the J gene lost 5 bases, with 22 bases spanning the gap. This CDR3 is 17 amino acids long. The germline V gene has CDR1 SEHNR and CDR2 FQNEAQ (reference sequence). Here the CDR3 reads CASSINLGRGGNNEQFF. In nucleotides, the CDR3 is TGTGCCAGCAGCATTAATCTAGGAAGGGGGGGGAACAATGAGCAGTTCTTC.

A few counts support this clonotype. The CDR3 DNA is TGTGCCAGCCCGCTAGACACGGGGGTGGGGTATGAGCAGTTCTTC. Translating gives CASPLDTGVGYEQFF. J is TRBJ2-1 and V is TRBV6-1; tentatively, D is TRBD2 (6 bases). CDR3 length: 15 amino acids. Per germline, CDR1 MNHNS and CDR2 SASEGT. V gave up 8 bases and J gave up 8 bases, with 22 bases separating them.

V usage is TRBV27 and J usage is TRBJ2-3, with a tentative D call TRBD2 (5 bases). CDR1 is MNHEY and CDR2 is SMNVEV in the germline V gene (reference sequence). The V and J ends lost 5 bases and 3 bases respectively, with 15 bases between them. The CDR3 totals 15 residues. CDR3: CASSPRGNPTDTQYF. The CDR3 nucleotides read TGTGCCAGCAGTCCCCGGGGAAATCCGACAGATACGCAGTATTTT.

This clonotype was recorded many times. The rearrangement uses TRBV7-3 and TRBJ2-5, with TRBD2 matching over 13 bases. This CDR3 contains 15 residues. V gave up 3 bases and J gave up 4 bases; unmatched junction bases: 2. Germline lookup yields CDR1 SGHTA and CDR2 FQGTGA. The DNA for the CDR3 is TGTGCCAGCAGCTTCTGGACTAGCGGGAGAGAGACCCAGTACTTC. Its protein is CASSFWTSGRETQYF.

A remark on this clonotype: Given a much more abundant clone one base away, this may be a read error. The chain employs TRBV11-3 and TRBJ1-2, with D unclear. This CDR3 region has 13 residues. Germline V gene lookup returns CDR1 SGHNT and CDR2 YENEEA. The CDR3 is CANSPAADYGYTF. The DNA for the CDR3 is TGTGCCAACAGCCCAGCGGCGGACTATGGCTACACCTTC.

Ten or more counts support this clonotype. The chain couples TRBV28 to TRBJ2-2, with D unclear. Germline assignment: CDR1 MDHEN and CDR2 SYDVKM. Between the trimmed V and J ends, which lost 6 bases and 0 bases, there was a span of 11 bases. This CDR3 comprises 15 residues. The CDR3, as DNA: TGTGCCAGCAGGTTGTCGGTTTCGAACACCGGGGAGCTGTTTTTT. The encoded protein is CASRLSVSNTGELFF.

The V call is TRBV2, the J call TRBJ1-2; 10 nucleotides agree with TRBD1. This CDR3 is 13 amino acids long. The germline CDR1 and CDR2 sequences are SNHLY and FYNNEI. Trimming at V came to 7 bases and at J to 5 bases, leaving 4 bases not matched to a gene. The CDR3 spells CASNPGQGYGYTF. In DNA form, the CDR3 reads TGTGCCAGCAATCCGGGACAGGGGTATGGCTACACCTTC.

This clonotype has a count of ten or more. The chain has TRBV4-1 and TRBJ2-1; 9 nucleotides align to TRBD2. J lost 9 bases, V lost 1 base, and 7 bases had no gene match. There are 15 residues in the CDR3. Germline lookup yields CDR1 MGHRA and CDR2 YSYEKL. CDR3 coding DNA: TGCGCCAGCAGCCAAGTGGGCGGGAGGGCCGGTGAGCAGTTCTTC. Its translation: CASSQVGGRAGEQFF.

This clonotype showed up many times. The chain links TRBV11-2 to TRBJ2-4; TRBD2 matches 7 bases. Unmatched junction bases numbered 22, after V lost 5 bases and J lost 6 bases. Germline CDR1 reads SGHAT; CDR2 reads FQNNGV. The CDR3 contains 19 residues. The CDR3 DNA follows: TGTGCCAGCAGCCTCTCTTCCACGAGCGGGGCAGGCATATTAAACATTCAGTACTTC. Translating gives CASSLSSTSGAGILNIQYF.

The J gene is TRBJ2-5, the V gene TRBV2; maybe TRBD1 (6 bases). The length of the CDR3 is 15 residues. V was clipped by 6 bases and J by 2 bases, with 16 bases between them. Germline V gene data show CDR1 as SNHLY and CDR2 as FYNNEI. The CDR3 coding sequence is TGTGCCAGCAGGAACTGGGGGCAGGGACAAGAGACCCAGTACTTC. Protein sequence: CASRNWGQGQETQYF.